The 29 T cell receptor beta chains listed next were all sequenced from one sample in a study of OX40 agonist ivuxolimab in advanced cancers. Some clones are missing from TCRdb's copy, which holds only in-frame ones; the method was immunoSEQ multiplex PCR. The sample shows about 51,000 clones, about 80% of them seen only once. Material: CD4+ or CD8+ T cells sorted from blood, obtained in a trial of the OX40 agonist ivuxolimab. The source of these receptors is an adult with an advanced solid tumor such as melanoma, head and neck, liver or kidney cancer.

The chain uses TRBV9 and TRBJ2-3; D not resolved. This CDR3 is built from 13 residues. In germline, CDR1 is SGDLS, CDR2 YYNGEE. Trimming took 3 bases from V and 1 from J, leaving 6 bases between them. The CDR3 protein is CASSAGGTDTQYF. In nucleotides, the CDR3 is TGTGCCAGCAGCGCCGGCGGCACAGATACGCAGTATTTT. The complete variable domain, with remaining parts taken from reference TRBV9 and TRBJ2-3, reads DSGVTQTPKHLITATGQRVTLRCSPRSGDLSVYWYQQSLDQGLQFLIQYYNGEERAKGNILERFSAQQFPDLHSELNLSSLELGDSALYFCASSAGGTDTQYFGPGTRLTVL.

There are a few counts of this clone. The chain couples TRBV5-1 to TRBJ1-1; D unclear. V shed 2 bases and J shed 3 bases, with 14 bases lying between them. Germline CDR1 SGHRS, CDR2 YFSETQ. This CDR3 region has 15 residues. CDR3: CASSLGGDAHTEAFF. CDR3 nucleotide sequence: TGCGCCAGCAGCTTAGGAGGAGATGCCCACACTGAAGCTTTCTTT.

This clone came up a few times. This chain uses TRBV25-1 with TRBJ1-2, with 7 bases aligning to TRBD1. The CDR3 extends over 13 amino acids. Germline values: CDR1 MGHDK, CDR2 SYGVNS. V lost 4 bases, J lost 7 bases, and 6 bases stayed unmatched. The CDR3, as DNA: TGTGCCAGCAGTGTTGACAGGGATCGTGGCTACACCTTC. This translates into CASSVDRDRGYTF.

The chain carries TRBV21-1 and TRBJ1-1; the table's D call of TRBD1 was not tested on the DNA. TRBV21-1 is classified as a pseudogene. CDR3 size: 15 residues. This CDR3 is CASSTKGGLDTEAFF. CDR3 DNA: TGTGCCAGCAGCACGAAAGGGGGCCTGGACACTGAAGCTTTCTTT.

This sequence joins TRBV15 and TRBJ2-7; 7 nucleotides align to TRBD2. CDR3 length: 17 amino acids. Germline V gene lookup returns CDR1 LNHNV and CDR2 YYDKDF (reference sequence). The V and J ends lost 0 bases and 2 bases, in that order; junction bases with no gene match: 10. The CDR3 region has the DNA TGTGCCACCAGCAGAGATTCGGGGGGACTACACCCCTACGAGCAGTACTTC. Translating it yields CATSRDSGGLHPYEQYF.

This clone is classed as medium-sized. The same CDR3 is also encoded by other DNA sequences in this sample. This chain links TRBV20-1 with TRBJ2-5, with D uncertain. Trimming pared 6 bases from V and 2 bases from J, leaving 7 bases between. The CDR3 runs 11 residues. CDR1 is DFQATT and CDR2 is SNEGSKA in the germline V gene (reference sequence). CDR3 residues: CSANRQETQYF. The CDR3 nucleotides read TGCAGTGCCAACCGGCAAGAGACCCAGTACTTC.

This clone was observed once. This chain uses TRBV28 with TRBJ2-2; maybe TRBD2 (6 bases). Trimming removed 1 base from V and 4 bases from J, with 7 bases in between. CDR1 is MDHEN, CDR2 SYDVKM, per germline. The CDR3 has 14 residues. CDR3 loop: CASSLYGGTGELFF. The CDR3 DNA reads TGTGCCAGCAGTTTATACGGGGGCACCGGGGAGCTGTTTTTT.

The chain carries TRBV4-1 and TRBJ2-7; TRBD1 aligns across 10 bases. The CDR3 has 14 residues. The trim removed 4 bases at V and 3 bases at J, leaving 3 bases unmatched. Germline loops: CDR1 MGHRA, CDR2 YSYEKL. This CDR3 reads CASSRGQGDYEQYF. The CDR3 DNA reads TGCGCCAGCAGCCGTGGACAGGGGGACTACGAGCAGTACTTC.

This chain links TRBV4-1 with TRBJ1-4; 8 nucleotides align to TRBD1. Germline values: CDR1 MGHRA, CDR2 YSYEKL. The CDR3 length is 15 residues. J lost 4 bases, V lost 4 bases, and 5 bases had no gene match. CDR3 sequence (DNA): TGCGCCAGCAGCCTAACCGGGACAGGTAATGAAAAACTGTTTTTT. This encodes CASSLTGTGNEKLFF.

The CDR3 DNA reads TGTGCCAGCAGCCCTATGCGACTAGCGGGAGGCCACAATGAGCAGTTCTTC. It encodes CASSPMRLAGGHNEQFF. V gene TRBV28 combines with J gene TRBJ2-1; the match to TRBD2 covers 13 bases. With 6 bases clipped from V and 5 bases from J, the junction kept 10 bases outside the gene matches. The CDR3 spans 17 residues. Germline loops: CDR1 MDHEN, CDR2 SYDVKM.

In its sample, this clone was seen a few times. V and J are TRBV7-9 and TRBJ2-7; TRBD2 is a possible D gene (5 bases). Germline values: CDR1 SEHNR, CDR2 FQNEAQ (reference sequence). The CDR3 totals 11 residues. V shed 5 bases and J shed 4 bases, with 6 bases lying between them. The CDR3 is CASSGSYEQYF. CDR3 sequence (DNA): TGTGCCAGCAGCGGGAGTTACGAGCAGTACTTC.

The chain has TRBV27 and TRBJ1-1; 7 bases align to TRBD1. This CDR3 is built from 14 residues. CDR1 and CDR2 (germline): MNHEY, SMNVEV (reference sequence). V dropped 5 bases and J dropped 2; count of bases not matched to a gene: 5. As DNA, the CDR3 is TGTGCCAGCAGTCCGGGACAGATAAACACTGAAGCTTTCTTT. Translating it yields CASSPGQINTEAFF.

J is TRBJ2-1 and V is TRBV5-5; 13 nucleotides align to TRBD2. V lost 3 bases to trimming and J lost 5 bases; unmatched junction nucleotides: 8. The CDR3 sequence is 17 residues long. CDR1 is SGHKS and CDR2 is YYEKEE in the germline V gene (reference sequence). The CDR3, as DNA: TGTGCCAGCAGCTCCCGGACTAGCGGGAGATCTCACAATGAGCAGTTCTTC. Translated, it gives CASSSRTSGRSHNEQFF.

The chain links TRBV5-1 to TRBJ2-1; 13 nucleotides line up with TRBD2. This CDR3 comprises 13 residues. CDR1 is SGHRS, CDR2 YFSETQ, per germline. V trimming: 3 bases; J trimming: 16 bases; junction bases outside the gene matches: 7. The CDR3, as DNA: TGCGCCAGCAGCTCGGAGACTAGCGGGAGGAGCTTCTTC. This translates into CASSSETSGRSFF.

Here the CDR3 reads CASSPPSRASGRPGQFF. The CDR3 DNA reads TGTGCCAGCAGCCCTCCAAGTCGGGCTAGCGGCCGTCCGGGGCAGTTCTTC. The chain carries TRBV14 and TRBJ2-1, with TRBD2 identical over 7 bases. The trim removed 4 bases at V and 12 bases at J, leaving 21 bases unmatched. Germline assignment: CDR1 SGHDN and CDR2 FVKESK. This CDR3 comprises 17 residues.

V usage is TRBV19 and J usage is TRBJ1-3; D may be TRBD1 (6 bases). Trimming left V 8 bases short and J 0 bases short, with 11 bases between. The CDR3 covers 14 residues. From germline, CDR1 is LNHDA and CDR2 SQIVND (reference sequence). CDR3 DNA sequence: TGTGCCAGTGGCCGGGACAACTCTGGAAACACCATATATTTT. It translates to CASGRDNSGNTIYF.

This clone was seen more than once but under ten times. CDR3 sequence: CASSGDRADYGYTF. The CDR3 DNA sequence: TGTGCCAGCAGCGGGGACAGGGCTGACTATGGCTACACCTTC. The rearrangement links TRBV9 to TRBJ1-2; 9 nucleotides line up with TRBD1. V shed 3 bases, J shed 3 bases, and the junction held 3 bases outside the gene matches. The CDR3 loop spans 14 amino acids. CDR1 is SGDLS and CDR2 is YYNGEE in the germline V gene.

The chain carries TRBV6-6 and TRBJ1-5, with D unresolved. The CDR3 sequence is 14 residues long. Trimming shortened V by 6 bases and J by 1 base, and 10 bases separated the two germline ends. Germline V CDR1 and CDR2: MNHNY, SVGAGI (reference sequence). The CDR3 region is CASRLGESNQPQHF. Here the CDR3 DNA reads TGTGCCAGCAGGCTCGGGGAGAGCAATCAGCCCCAGCATTTT.

V gene TRBV28 combines with J gene TRBJ1-3, with a weak D call TRBD1 (5 bases). Per germline, CDR1 MDHEN and CDR2 SYDVKM. The CDR3 has 14 amino acids. Trimming cost V 6 bases and J 0 bases, with 9 bases left between them. CDR3 sequence: CASRAGNSGNTIYF. CDR3 in DNA: TGTGCCAGCAGGGCAGGGAACTCTGGAAACACCATATATTTT.

This chain connects TRBV7-9 to TRBJ1-1, with unresolved D. The CDR3 totals 14 residues. Deletions cut 1 base from V and 1 base from J, with 7 bases between. The V gene's germline CDR1 is SEHNR and CDR2 FQNEAQ (reference sequence). The CDR3 reads CASSLGGANTEAFF. As DNA, the CDR3 is TGTGCCAGCAGCTTAGGGGGTGCGAACACTGAAGCTTTCTTT. The full variable domain, rest sourced from reference TRBV7-9 and TRBJ1-1, is DTGVSQNPRHKITKRGQNVTFRCDPISEHNRLYWYRQTLGQGPEFLTYFQNEAQLEKSRLLSDRFSAERPKGSFSTLEIQRTEQGDSAMYLCASSLGGANTEAFFGQGTRLTVV.

This chain uses TRBV19 with TRBJ2-7; possibly TRBD2 for D (6 bases). This CDR3 comprises 11 residues. V was clipped by 6 bases and J by 6 bases, with 9 bases between them. Germline CDR1 is LNHDA and CDR2 is SQIVND (reference sequence). As DNA, the CDR3 is TGTGCCAGTAGGGCGGGGAGCGAGCAGTACTTC. Its protein is CASRAGSEQYF.

The genes are TRBV6-4 and TRBJ1-2, with 7 bases identical to TRBD1. CDR1 MRHNA and CDR2 SNTAGT come from the germline V gene. V dropped 5 bases and J dropped 0; count of bases not matched to a gene: 6. This CDR3 contains 15 residues. CDR3 in DNA: TGTGCCAGCAGTCAGGACAGGCTGACTAACTATGGCTACACCTTC. Translation gives CASSQDRLTNYGYTF.

The chain recombines TRBV5-1 with TRBJ2-5; 8 bases map to TRBD2. CDR3 length equals 17 residues. The germline V gene encodes CDR1 SGHRS and CDR2 YFSETQ. Trimming took 5 bases from V and 4 from J; bases not matched to a gene: 16. CDR3 nucleotide sequence: TGCGCCAGCAGGGCTAGCGGGCCAAGGGGGGATGGAGAGACCCAGTACTTC. It codes for CASRASGPRGDGETQYF.

The rearrangement uses TRBV28 and TRBJ1-1; D remains ambiguous. V was cut by 3 bases and J by 4 bases, with 12 bases left in between. Germline loops: CDR1 MDHEN, CDR2 SYDVKM. CDR3 length equals 14 residues. The CDR3 DNA follows: TGTGCCAGCAGTTTCGGGCAGTTCAGCACTGAAGCTTTCTTT. As protein: CASSFGQFSTEAFF.

The rearrangement links TRBV5-1 to TRBJ2-5, with a possible D match to TRBD2 (6 bases). Deletions cut 4 bases from V and 5 bases from J, with 15 bases between. In germline, CDR1 is SGHRS, CDR2 YFSETQ. The CDR3 runs to 14 residues. The CDR3 nucleotides are TGCGCCAGCAGCGGCGGGGTCCAAGGGGAGACCCAGTACTTC. The encoded protein is CASSGGVQGETQYF.

This clone occurred a few times. The CDR3 DNA follows: TGTGCCAGCAAAAGAGCCGAGGGATGGTACGAGCAGTACTTC. This sequence encodes CASKRAEGWYEQYF. V and J are TRBV7-9 and TRBJ2-7; TRBD2 might be the D (5 bases). Germline lookup yields CDR1 SEHNR and CDR2 FQNEAQ (reference sequence). This CDR3 comprises 14 residues. V shed 7 bases and J shed 4 bases, with 17 bases lying between them.

The genes are TRBV2 and TRBJ2-1, with TRBD2 identical over 11 bases. Germline CDR1 SNHLY, CDR2 FYNNEI. The CDR3 runs to 17 residues. The J segment lost 2 bases and the V segment lost 4 bases, leaving 7 bases of the junction unmatched. The CDR3 region is CASSARLAGSPYNEQFF. CDR3 sequence (DNA): TGTGCCAGCAGTGCTAGACTAGCGGGGTCCCCCTACAATGAGCAGTTCTTC.

The chain recombines TRBV18 with TRBJ2-6; D gene unclear. CDR1 KGHSH and CDR2 LQKENI come from the germline V gene. The CDR3 spans 15 residues. V lost 0 bases, J lost 0 bases, and 3 bases lay in between. CDR3 loop: CASSPPSSGANVLTF. The DNA of the CDR3 is TGTGCCAGCTCACCACCCAGCTCTGGGGCCAACGTCCTGACTTTC.

The chain uses TRBV19 and TRBJ1-3; D is unresolved. CDR3 length: 13 residues. Germline CDR1 is LNHDA and CDR2 is SQIVND (reference sequence). The germline V and J ends were trimmed by 5 bases and 4 bases, with 9 bases remaining between them. Written as DNA, the CDR3 is TGTGCCAGTAGTGGGAAGGCCGGAAACACCATATATTTT. As protein: CASSGKAGNTIYF.